This T cell receptor (beta chain) was recorded in a study of post-analysis software for immune sequencing data. Study details: The disease courses covered relapsing-remitting, secondary progressive and progressive-relapsing multiple sclerosis. General study results and limits: Samples from one preparation batch, clustered by F measure, grouped strongly together. Included in a set of roughly five TRBV segments more frequent in patients than controls were TRBV5-6, TRBV5-1 and TRBV20-1.

The CDR3 contains 19 residues. Germline V lookup: CDR1 SGHVS, CDR2 FQNEAQ. Trimming took 3 bases from V and 4 from J; bases not matched to a gene: 14. This clonotype is a singleton in its sample. The antigen is unknown. Unique molecular identifiers were carried by the TCR beta cDNA libraries. TCRdb ran MiXCR on the PCR reads and lists one entry per CDR3 protein. The table includes roughly 800,000 distinct CDR3 sequences, roughly 46% detected once. Sequencing was done on a sample of blood. The chain links TRBV7-8 to TRBJ2-5; 13 nucleotides line up with TRBD2. The source of this sequence is a girl between 10 and 17 years old with multiple sclerosis. The CDR3 is CASSLGTSGTLPHPETQYF. The DNA for the CDR3 is TGTGCCAGCAGCTTGGGGACTAGCGGGACCCTCCCTCACCCAGAGACCCAGTACTTC.